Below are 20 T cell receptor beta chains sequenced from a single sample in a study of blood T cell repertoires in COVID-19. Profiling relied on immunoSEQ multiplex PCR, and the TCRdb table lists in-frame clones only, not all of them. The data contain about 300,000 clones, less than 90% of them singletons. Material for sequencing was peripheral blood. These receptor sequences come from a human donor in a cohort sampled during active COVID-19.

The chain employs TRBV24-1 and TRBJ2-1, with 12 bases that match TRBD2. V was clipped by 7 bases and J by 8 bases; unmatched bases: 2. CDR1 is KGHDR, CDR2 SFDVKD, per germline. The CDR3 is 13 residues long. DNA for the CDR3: TGTGCCACCAGATCTAGCGGGAGGGATGAGCAGTTCTTC. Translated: CATRSSGRDEQFF.

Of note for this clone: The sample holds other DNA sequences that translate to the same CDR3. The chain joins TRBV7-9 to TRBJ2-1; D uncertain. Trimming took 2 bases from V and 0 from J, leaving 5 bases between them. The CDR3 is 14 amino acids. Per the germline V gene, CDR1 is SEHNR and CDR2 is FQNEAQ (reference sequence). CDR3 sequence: CASSLTSSYNEQFF. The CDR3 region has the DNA TGTGCCAGCAGCTTAACCAGCTCCTACAATGAGCAGTTCTTC.

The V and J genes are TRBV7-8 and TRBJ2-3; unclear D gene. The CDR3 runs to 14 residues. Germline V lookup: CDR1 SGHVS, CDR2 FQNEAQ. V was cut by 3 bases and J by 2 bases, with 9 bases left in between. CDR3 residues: CASSFTGNTDTQYF. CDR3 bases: TGTGCCAGCAGCTTTACGGGTAACACAGATACGCAGTATTTT.

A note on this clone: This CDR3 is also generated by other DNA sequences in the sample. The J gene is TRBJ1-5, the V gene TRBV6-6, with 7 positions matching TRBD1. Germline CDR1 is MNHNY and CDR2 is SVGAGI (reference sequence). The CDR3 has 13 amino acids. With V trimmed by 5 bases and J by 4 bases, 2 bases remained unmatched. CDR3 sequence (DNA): TGTGCCAGCAGTACAGGGGCTAATCAGCCCCAGCATTTT. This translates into CASSTGANQPQHF.

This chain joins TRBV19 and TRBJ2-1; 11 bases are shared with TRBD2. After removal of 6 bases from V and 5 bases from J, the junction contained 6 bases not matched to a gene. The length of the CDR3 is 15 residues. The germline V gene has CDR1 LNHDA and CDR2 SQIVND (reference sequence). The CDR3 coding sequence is TGTGCCAGTAGGATATCTAGCGGGAGGCACAATGAGCAGTTCTTC. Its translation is CASRISSGRHNEQFF.

The CDR3 protein is CASTELDTQYF. The DNA for the CDR3 is TGTGCCAGCACCGAGTTAGATACGCAGTATTTT. The chain carries TRBV12-3 or TRBV12-4 and TRBJ2-3; D remains ambiguous. V lost 7 bases and J lost 5, with 7 bases in between. The CDR3 is 11 residues long.

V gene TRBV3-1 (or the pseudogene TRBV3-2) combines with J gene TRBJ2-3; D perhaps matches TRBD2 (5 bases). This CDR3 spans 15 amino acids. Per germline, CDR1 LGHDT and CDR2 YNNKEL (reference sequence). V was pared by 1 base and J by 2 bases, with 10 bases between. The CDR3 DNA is TGTGCCAGCAGCCAAGTCAACCTAGCCACAGATACGCAGTATTTT. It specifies CASSQVNLATDTQYF.

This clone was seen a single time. The CDR3 DNA follows: TGTGCCCAAAGAATATCCGGGACACTCTCAAATGAGCAGTTCTTC. It encodes CAQRISGTLSNEQFF. The rearrangement links TRBV6-4 to TRBJ2-1; maybe TRBD1 (6 bases). Germline lookup yields CDR1 MRHNA and CDR2 SNTAGT. Trimming shortened V by 11 bases and J by 7 bases, and 24 bases separated the two germline ends. CDR3 length equals 15 residues.

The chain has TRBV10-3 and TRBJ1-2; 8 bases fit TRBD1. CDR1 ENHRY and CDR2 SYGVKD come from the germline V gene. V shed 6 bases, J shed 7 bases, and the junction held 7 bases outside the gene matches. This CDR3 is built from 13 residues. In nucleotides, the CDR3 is TGTGCCATCAGCGGACAGGGAGGCGGTGGCTACACCTTC. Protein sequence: CAISGQGGGGYTF.

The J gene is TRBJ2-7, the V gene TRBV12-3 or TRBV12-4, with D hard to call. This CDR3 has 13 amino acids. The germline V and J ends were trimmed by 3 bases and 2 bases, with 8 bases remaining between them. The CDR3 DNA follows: TGTGCCAGCAGTTTCCACAGCACCTACGAGCAGTACTTC. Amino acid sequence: CASSFHSTYEQYF.

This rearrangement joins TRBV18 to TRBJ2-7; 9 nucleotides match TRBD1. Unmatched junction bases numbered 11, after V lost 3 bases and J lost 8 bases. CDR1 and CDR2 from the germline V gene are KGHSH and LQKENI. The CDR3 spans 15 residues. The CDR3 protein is CASSPATGTGLKQYF. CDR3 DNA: TGTGCCAGCTCACCTGCTACCGGGACAGGGTTGAAGCAGTACTTC. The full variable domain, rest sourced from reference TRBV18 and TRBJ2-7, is NAGVMQNPRHLVRRRGQEARLRCSPMKGHSHVYWYRQLPEEGLKFMVYLQKENIIDESGMPKERFSAEFPKEGPSILRIQQVVRGDSAAYFCASSPATGTGLKQYFGPGTRLTVT.

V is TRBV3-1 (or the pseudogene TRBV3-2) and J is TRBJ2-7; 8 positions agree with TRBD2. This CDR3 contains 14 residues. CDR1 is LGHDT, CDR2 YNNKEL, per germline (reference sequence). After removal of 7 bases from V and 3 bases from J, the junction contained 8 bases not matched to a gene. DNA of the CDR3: TGTGCCAGCACCGACGGGACTAGGGTCTACGAGCAGTACTTC. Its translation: CASTDGTRVYEQYF.

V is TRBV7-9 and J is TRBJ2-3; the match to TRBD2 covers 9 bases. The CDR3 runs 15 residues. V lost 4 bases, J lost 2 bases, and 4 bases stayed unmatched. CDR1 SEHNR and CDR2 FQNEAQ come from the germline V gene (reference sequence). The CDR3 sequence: CASSSSSGTTDTQYF. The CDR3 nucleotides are TGTGCCAGCAGCTCTTCTAGCGGGACCACAGATACGCAGTATTTT.

The DNA of the CDR3 is TGTGCCAGCAGCCTAGGACTAGCGGGAGGGCCTCGCACCGGGGAGCTGTTTTTT. It codes for CASSLGLAGGPRTGELFF. The V call is TRBV5-4, the J call TRBJ2-2; the match to TRBD2 covers 15 bases. Germline trimming cut 4 bases from V and 4 bases from J; bases unmatched to any gene: 8. The CDR3 is made up of 18 amino acids. Germline CDR1 is SGHNT and CDR2 is YYREEE (reference sequence).

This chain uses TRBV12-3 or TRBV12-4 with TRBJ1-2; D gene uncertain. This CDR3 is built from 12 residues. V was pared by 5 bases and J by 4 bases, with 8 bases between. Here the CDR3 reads CASSRVGYGYTF. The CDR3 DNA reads TGTGCCAGCAGTAGAGTTGGCTATGGCTACACCTTC.

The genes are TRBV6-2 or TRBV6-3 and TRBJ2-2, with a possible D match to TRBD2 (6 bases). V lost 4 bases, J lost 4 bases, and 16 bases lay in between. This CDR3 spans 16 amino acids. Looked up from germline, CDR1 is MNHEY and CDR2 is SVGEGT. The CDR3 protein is CASSFVGSPSTGELFF. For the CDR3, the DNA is TGTGCCAGCAGTTTTGTCGGGAGCCCGAGCACCGGGGAGCTGTTTTTT.

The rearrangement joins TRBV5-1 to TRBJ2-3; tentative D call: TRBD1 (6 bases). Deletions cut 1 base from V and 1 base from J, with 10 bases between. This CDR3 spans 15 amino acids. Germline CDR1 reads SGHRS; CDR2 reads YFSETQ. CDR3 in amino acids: CASSLQQGGTDTQYF. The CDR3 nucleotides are TGCGCCAGCAGCTTGCAACAGGGAGGCACAGATACGCAGTATTTT.

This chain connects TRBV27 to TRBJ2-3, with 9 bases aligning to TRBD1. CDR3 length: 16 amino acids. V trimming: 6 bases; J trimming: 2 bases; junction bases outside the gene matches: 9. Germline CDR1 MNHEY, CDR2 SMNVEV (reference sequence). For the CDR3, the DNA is TGTGCCAGCAGCCGAAACCGGGACAGGGTCACAGATACGCAGTATTTT. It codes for CASSRNRDRVTDTQYF.

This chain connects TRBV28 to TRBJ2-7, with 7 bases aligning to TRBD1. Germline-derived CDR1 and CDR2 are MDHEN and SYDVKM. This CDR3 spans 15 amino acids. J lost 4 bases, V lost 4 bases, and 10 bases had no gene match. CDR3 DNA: TGTGCCAGCAGTTCCCGACAGGGATCCCTATACGAGCAGTACTTC. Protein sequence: CASSSRQGSLYEQYF.

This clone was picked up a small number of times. The CDR3 here is CASSDGLARRYTF. Here the CDR3 DNA reads TGTGCCAGCAGTGACGGACTGGCTCGGAGGTACACCTTC. J is TRBJ1-2 and V is TRBV2, with D unclear. In germline, CDR1 is SNHLY, CDR2 FYNNEI. This CDR3 comprises 13 residues. The ends were cut back, 3 bases at V and 11 bases at J, with 16 bases in the middle. Together with reference TRBV2 and TRBJ1-2, the CDR3 gives the full variable domain: EPEVTQTPSHQVTQMGQEVILRCVPISNHLYFYWYRQILGQKVEFLVSFYNNEISEKSEIFDDQFSVERPDGSNFTLKIRSTKLEDSAMYFCASSDGLARRYTFGSGTRLTVV.